A selection of T cell receptor beta chains follows, all from one sample in a study of shared clonotypes between healthy human individuals. TCRdb keeps only in-frame clones here, not all; method: immunoSEQ multiplex PCR. The table has approximately 600,000 clones, about 95% seen once. Material: naive CD8+ T cells sorted from blood. The source of these receptors is a woman aged 25-40 years in good health. CDR3s include the opening cysteine and the closing phenylalanine or tryptophan. Fields, in order: V gene, J gene, clone size, D gene, CDR3 DNA, CDR3 protein. The D gene is left open where the match is weak. Part of the rows lack a size; the others show once, few, many or a class for expanded clones.

V gene: TRBV29-1
J gene: TRBJ2-7
clone size: NA
D gene: NA
CDR3 DNA: TGCAGCGTTGAAGATGGGGACCACTCCTACGAGCAGTACTTC
CDR3 protein: CSVEDGDHSYEQYF

V gene: TRBV7-9
J gene: TRBJ2-2
clone size: NA
D gene: NA
CDR3 DNA: TGTGCCAGCCGTGGGACAACCATGAACACCGGGGAGCTGTTTTTT
CDR3 protein: CASRGTTMNTGELFF

V gene: TRBV2
J gene: TRBJ1-1
clone size: NA
D gene: TRBD1
CDR3 DNA: TGTGCCAGCAGGCTAACAGGGGGCTGGACTGAAGCTTTCTTT
CDR3 protein: CASRLTGGWTEAFF

V gene: TRBV27
J gene: TRBJ2-2
clone size: NA
D gene: TRBD2
CDR3 DNA: TGTGCCAGCAGTTTTTTGGGGCTAGCGGGAGAATCCACCGGGGAGCTGTTTTTT
CDR3 protein: CASSFLGLAGESTGELFF

V gene: TRBV7-2
J gene: TRBJ2-7
clone size: NA
D gene: NA
CDR3 DNA: TGTGCCAGCAGCTTAGGGCGCCCCTACGAGCAGTACTTC
CDR3 protein: CASSLGRPYEQYF

V gene: TRBV15
J gene: TRBJ1-3
clone size: NA
D gene: TRBD1
CDR3 DNA: TGTGCCACCAGAGGGGGCCCCTCTGGAAACACCATATATTTT
CDR3 protein: CATRGGPSGNTIYF

V gene: TRBV5-1
J gene: TRBJ1-1
clone size: NA
D gene: NA
CDR3 DNA: TGCGCCAGCAGCTTGGCCAGGGTACATAAGACTGAAGCTTTCTTT
CDR3 protein: CASSLARVHKTEAFF

V gene: TRBV28
J gene: TRBJ2-5
clone size: NA
D gene: NA
CDR3 DNA: TGTGCCAGCAGTTTCGAGACTCGACTAGAAAACTCGGAGACCCAGTACTTC
CDR3 protein: CASSFETRLENSETQYF

V gene: TRBV28
J gene: TRBJ1-2
clone size: NA
D gene: NA
CDR3 DNA: TGTGCCAGCAGTTTTGGGTACTATGGCTACACCTTC
CDR3 protein: CASSFGYYGYTF

V gene: TRBV5-1
J gene: TRBJ2-2
clone size: NA
D gene: NA
CDR3 DNA: TGCGCCAGCAGCTACACTAGTCCTTCCGGGGAGCTGTTTTTT
CDR3 protein: CASSYTSPSGELFF

V gene: TRBV15
J gene: TRBJ2-1
clone size: NA
D gene: NA
CDR3 DNA: TGTGCCACCAGCCACGAGGGGGCGGGAGGAACCCCCTACAATGAGCAGTTCTTC
CDR3 protein: CATSHEGAGGTPYNEQFF

V gene: TRBV7-9
J gene: TRBJ2-2
clone size: NA
D gene: TRBD2
CDR3 DNA: TGTGCCAGCAGCTGGACTAGCGGGAGTACCGGGGAGCTGTTTTTT
CDR3 protein: CASSWTSGSTGELFF

V gene: TRBV15
J gene: TRBJ2-7
clone size: NA
D gene: NA
CDR3 DNA: TGTGCCACCAGCAGAGGGGGGGAGTCCTACGAGCAGTACTTC
CDR3 protein: CATSRGGESYEQYF

V gene: TRBV9
J gene: TRBJ2-7
clone size: NA
D gene: NA
CDR3 DNA: TGTGCCAGCAGCGCGGACACGTCCTACGAGCAGTACTTC
CDR3 protein: CASSADTSYEQYF

V gene: TRBV27
J gene: TRBJ1-5
clone size: NA
D gene: NA
CDR3 DNA: TGTGCCAGCAACAGTTTTGGGGCGGTGAATCAGCCCCAGCATTTT
CDR3 protein: CASNSFGAVNQPQHF

V gene: TRBV19
J gene: TRBJ2-7
clone size: NA
D gene: NA
CDR3 DNA: TGTGCCAGTAGTATTTGGGTTTTCGACGAGCAGTACTTC
CDR3 protein: CASSIWVFDEQYF

V gene: TRBV5-4
J gene: TRBJ1-2
clone size: NA
D gene: NA
CDR3 DNA: TGTGCCAGCAGCTGCGGGGACTCCCGAGGGCGAGTCGCGTGTGGCTACACCTTC
CDR3 protein: CASSCGDSRGRVACGYTF

V gene: TRBV25-1
J gene: TRBJ2-3
clone size: once
D gene: NA
CDR3 DNA: TGTGCCACAGATAGCGGCACAGATACGCAGTATTTT
CDR3 protein: CATDSGTDTQYF

V gene: TRBV4-1
J gene: TRBJ2-7
clone size: NA
D gene: NA
CDR3 DNA: TGCGCCAGCAGCCAAGGACCCGGGGCAGCCACCTACGAGCAGTACTTC
CDR3 protein: CASSQGPGAATYEQYF

V gene: TRBV9
J gene: TRBJ1-4
clone size: NA
D gene: TRBD1
CDR3 DNA: TGTGCCAGCAGCGAAGGGGGACAGCTCGGGGATTTTTTGAATGAAAAACTGTTTTTT
CDR3 protein: CASSEGGQLGDFLNEKLFF

V gene: TRBV28
J gene: TRBJ2-7
clone size: once
D gene: TRBD1
CDR3 DNA: TGTGCCAGCAGTTTAGACAGGGGGCCCTACGAGCAGTACTTC
CDR3 protein: CASSLDRGPYEQYF

V gene: TRBV27
J gene: TRBJ2-5
clone size: NA
D gene: TRBD1
CDR3 DNA: TGTGCCAGCAGTTTATGGTCGGGACAGCAAGAGACCCAGTACTTC
CDR3 protein: CASSLWSGQQETQYF

V gene: TRBV4-1
J gene: TRBJ1-4
clone size: once
D gene: NA
CDR3 DNA: TGCGCCAGCAGCCGTACGCCAGAATCCTCAGAAAAACTGTTTTTT
CDR3 protein: CASSRTPESSEKLFF

V gene: TRBV27
J gene: TRBJ1-1
clone size: NA
D gene: NA
CDR3 DNA: TGTGCCAGCAGTTTAAGTAGAAACACTGAAGCTTTCTTT
CDR3 protein: CASSLSRNTEAFF

V gene: TRBV28
J gene: TRBJ1-5
clone size: NA
D gene: NA
CDR3 DNA: TGTGCCAGCAGGGGGCTAGAAGGCACGAATCAGCCCCAGCATTTT
CDR3 protein: CASRGLEGTNQPQHF

V gene: TRBV28
J gene: TRBJ1-5
clone size: NA
D gene: TRBD1
CDR3 DNA: TGTGCCAGCAGCCCGAGCGTAAGGCAGGGGGCGAGCAATCAGCCCCAGCATTTT
CDR3 protein: CASSPSVRQGASNQPQHF

V gene: TRBV16
J gene: TRBJ2-1
clone size: NA
D gene: TRBD2
CDR3 DNA: TGTGCCAGCAGCCAATCGACGGACTTTAGCGGGAGCGATGAGCAGTTCTTC
CDR3 protein: CASSQSTDFSGSDEQFF

V gene: TRBV4-1
J gene: TRBJ2-7
clone size: NA
D gene: TRBD1
CDR3 DNA: TGCGCCAGCAGCCACCAGACAGGGGACCCCTACGAGCAGTACTTC
CDR3 protein: CASSHQTGDPYEQYF

V gene: TRBV25-1
J gene: TRBJ2-7
clone size: NA
D gene: NA
CDR3 DNA: TGTGCCAGCAACGATGTCGGGGCCCCGTACGAGCAGTACTTC
CDR3 protein: CASNDVGAPYEQYF

V gene: TRBV7-8
J gene: TRBJ1-1
clone size: NA
D gene: NA
CDR3 DNA: TGTGCCAGCAGCTTAGTCCGACTGGTCATGAACACTGAAGCTTTCTTT
CDR3 protein: CASSLVRLVMNTEAFF

V gene: TRBV7-6
J gene: TRBJ2-5
clone size: NA
D gene: TRBD2
CDR3 DNA: TGTGCCAGCAGCTCCAGCGGGAGAAGGGTCTTGTACCAAGAGACCCAGTACTTC
CDR3 protein: CASSSSGRRVLYQETQYF

V gene: TRBV15
J gene: TRBJ2-1
clone size: once
D gene: NA
CDR3 DNA: TGTGCCACCAGCAGACTCCCGGCAGGGGTCTACAATGAGCAGTTCTTC
CDR3 protein: CATSRLPAGVYNEQFF

V gene: TRBV20-1
J gene: TRBJ2-1
clone size: NA
D gene: NA
CDR3 DNA: TGCAGTCCGTCTGGTAATGAGCAGTTCTTC
CDR3 protein: CSPSGNEQFF

V gene: TRBV5-6
J gene: TRBJ2-7
clone size: NA
D gene: TRBD1
CDR3 DNA: TGTGCCAGCAGCTCGACAGGGGGACCGGACGAGCAGTACTTC
CDR3 protein: CASSSTGGPDEQYF

V gene: TRBV29-1
J gene: TRBJ1-4
clone size: NA
D gene: NA
CDR3 DNA: TGCAGCGCCATGGAGGGAAAACTGTTTTTT
CDR3 protein: CSAMEGKLFF

V gene: TRBV7-9
J gene: TRBJ1-2
clone size: NA
D gene: NA
CDR3 DNA: TGTGCCAGCGGGACTGGAAGCACCTTC
CDR3 protein: CASGTGSTF

V gene: TRBV4-2
J gene: TRBJ2-6
clone size: NA
D gene: NA
CDR3 DNA: TGTGCCAGCAGCCAAGATCGAGCAAGGCTCCGAACTGGGGCCAACGTCCTGACTTTC
CDR3 protein: CASSQDRARLRTGANVLTF

V gene: TRBV6-5
J gene: TRBJ1-2
clone size: NA
D gene: NA
CDR3 DNA: TGTGCCAGCAGTTACTATGGAGGTGGCTACACCTTC
CDR3 protein: CASSYYGGGYTF

V gene: TRBV6-5
J gene: TRBJ1-1
clone size: NA
D gene: NA
CDR3 DNA: TGTGCCAGCAGTTACTCGATTGGAACTGAAGCTTTCTTT
CDR3 protein: CASSYSIGTEAFF

V gene: TRBV5-1
J gene: TRBJ2-2
clone size: NA
D gene: NA
CDR3 DNA: TGCGCCAGCAGCTTGGGGGCCGTCAACCCGAACACCGGGGAGCTGTTTTTT
CDR3 protein: CASSLGAVNPNTGELFF

V gene: TRBV29-1
J gene: TRBJ2-1
clone size: NA
D gene: NA
CDR3 DNA: TGCAGCGTTGGGGGGGGGCGACAGATGACCTACAATGAGCAGTTCTTC
CDR3 protein: CSVGGGRQMTYNEQFF

V gene: TRBV9
J gene: TRBJ2-7
clone size: NA
D gene: NA
CDR3 DNA: TGTGCCAGCAGCGTAGCTGCACAGGGCGGCTCCTACGAGCAGTACTTC
CDR3 protein: CASSVAAQGGSYEQYF

V gene: TRBV6-4
J gene: TRBJ2-3
clone size: NA
D gene: TRBD1
CDR3 DNA: TGTGCCAGCAGTTACCACAGGGGGAGTGACACAGATACGCAGTATTTT
CDR3 protein: CASSYHRGSDTDTQYF

V gene: TRBV27
J gene: TRBJ1-5
clone size: NA
D gene: TRBD1
CDR3 DNA: TGTGCCAGCAAGACAGGGGAGAGCAATCAGCCCCAGCATTTT
CDR3 protein: CASKTGESNQPQHF